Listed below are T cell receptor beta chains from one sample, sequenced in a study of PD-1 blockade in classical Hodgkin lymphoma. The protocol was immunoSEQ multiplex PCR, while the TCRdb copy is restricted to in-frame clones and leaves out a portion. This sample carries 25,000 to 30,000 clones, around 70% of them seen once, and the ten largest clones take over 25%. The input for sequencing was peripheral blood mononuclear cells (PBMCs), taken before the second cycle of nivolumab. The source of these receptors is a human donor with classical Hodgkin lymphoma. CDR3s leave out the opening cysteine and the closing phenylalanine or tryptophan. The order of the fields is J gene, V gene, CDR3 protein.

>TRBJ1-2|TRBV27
ASSLFSKPSGGGGYGYT
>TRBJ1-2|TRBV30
AWTRGPFGYT
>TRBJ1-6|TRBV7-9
ASSGQDTYSPLH
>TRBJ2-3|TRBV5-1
ASSLDSGAPGDTQY
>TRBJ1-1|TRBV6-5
ATRRPNTEAF
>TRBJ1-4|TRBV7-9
ASSLVVRRTNEKLF
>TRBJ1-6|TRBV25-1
ASSEFRYNSPLH
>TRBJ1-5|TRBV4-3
ASSQVLGSNQPQH
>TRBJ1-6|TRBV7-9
ASSSGSSSYNSPLH
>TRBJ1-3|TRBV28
ASSSTGVNTIY
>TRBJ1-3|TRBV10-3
AISEGQAGSGNTIY
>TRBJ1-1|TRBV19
ASSFKYTEAF
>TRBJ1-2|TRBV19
ASSPIIQGYNGYT
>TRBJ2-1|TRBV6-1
ASSGAGAYNEQF
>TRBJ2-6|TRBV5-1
ASSRTPGQQSGANVLT
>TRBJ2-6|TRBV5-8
ASGPYGSGANVLT
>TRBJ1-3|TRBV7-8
ASSLGVGNTIY